This passage covers 12 T cell receptor beta chains from one sample sequenced in a study of blood T cell repertoires in COVID-19. The table came from immunoSEQ multiplex PCR; TCRdb's copy has only in-frame clones and leaves some out. The sample has 120,000 to 150,000 clones, roughly 83% seen once. Input material: PBMCs or T cells enriched from blood (not recorded which). These receptors were collected from a man aged 40-50 years with acute COVID-19.

This clone has only one observation. The J gene is TRBJ1-2, the V gene TRBV5-6; 8 positions match TRBD1. V lost 0 bases and J lost 2; bases outside the gene matches: 3. This CDR3 comprises 15 residues. CDR1 SGHDT and CDR2 YYEEEE come from the germline V gene. CDR3 in amino acids: CASSLVQGGNYGYTF. DNA of the CDR3: TGTGCCAGCAGCTTGGTACAGGGGGGAAACTATGGCTACACCTTC.

The V call is TRBV7-2, the J call TRBJ1-2; 7 bases agree with TRBD1. Germline values: CDR1 SGHTA, CDR2 FQGNSA. The trim removed 0 bases at V and 8 bases at J, leaving 6 bases unmatched. CDR3 length equals 14 residues. The CDR3 DNA follows: TGTGCCAGCAGCTTAGCGCGTCAGGGACAGGGCTACACCTTC. Amino acids: CASSLARQGQGYTF.

This chain links TRBV19 with TRBJ1-5, with TRBD1 matching 9 bases. Germline trimming cut 8 bases from V and 5 bases from J; bases unmatched to any gene: 10. Germline V gene data show CDR1 as LNHDA and CDR2 as SQIVND (reference sequence). The CDR3 is 15 residues long. DNA for the CDR3: TGTGCCAGTTCCCCGAACAGGGGGCAAGATCAGCCCCAGCATTTT. Translating gives CASSPNRGQDQPQHF.

This clone appeared once. This sequence joins TRBV10-3 and TRBJ2-5; D gene ambiguous. The V and J ends lost 8 bases and 4 bases respectively, with 14 bases between them. Germline V gives CDR1 ENHRY, CDR2 SYGVKD. The CDR3 is 13 residues long. The CDR3 spells CAIGENRRETQYF. The CDR3, as DNA: TGTGCCATCGGAGAGAACCGGAGAGAGACCCAGTACTTC.

This sequence joins TRBV5-4 and TRBJ2-7, with D possibly TRBD1 on 6 matching bases. V lost 0 bases to trimming and J lost 2 bases, with 9 bases between them. The CDR3 extends over 14 amino acids. Germline loops: CDR1 SGHNT, CDR2 YYREEE (reference sequence). CDR3 nucleotide sequence: TGTGCCAGCAGCTTGGGGACAGCTCCCTACGAGCAGTACTTC. Protein: CASSLGTAPYEQYF.

The chain is built from TRBV7-2 and TRBJ2-7, with TRBD2 matching over 11 bases. V lost 5 bases to trimming and J lost 5 bases; unmatched junction nucleotides: 11. Per germline, CDR1 SGHTA and CDR2 FQGNSA. The CDR3 consists of 16 residues. The CDR3 spells CASSPGGSGGADEQYF. The CDR3 DNA reads TGTGCCAGCAGCCCCGGTGGTAGCGGGGGGGCGGACGAGCAGTACTTC. The full variable domain, completed using reference TRBV7-2 and TRBJ2-7, is GAGVSQSPSNKVTEKGKDVELRCDPISGHTALYWYRQSLGQGLEFLIYFQGNSAPDKSGLPSDRFSAERTGGSVSTLTIQRTQQEDSAVYLCASSPGGSGGADEQYFGPGTRLTVT.

This clone was observed a few times. The chain has TRBV4-3 and TRBJ2-1, with D tentatively TRBD1 (5 bases). Deletions cut 0 bases from V and 1 base from J, with 13 bases between. Germline V gene lookup returns CDR1 LGHNA and CDR2 YSLEER. The CDR3 extends over 17 amino acids. The CDR3 DNA is TGCGCCAGCAGCCAAGATTATGGGGCGGTTTCCTACAATGAGCAGTTCTTC. This gives the protein CASSQDYGAVSYNEQFF.

V usage is TRBV14 and J usage is TRBJ2-1, with 10 bases matching TRBD2. V trimming: 2 bases; J trimming: 15 bases; junction bases outside the gene matches: 7. Germline lookup yields CDR1 SGHDN and CDR2 FVKESK. The CDR3 loop spans 13 amino acids. In nucleotides, the CDR3 is TGTGCCAGCAGCCAACGGAGCGGGAGGGCCCCGTTCTTC. Its translation is CASSQRSGRAPFF.

Here the CDR3 reads CASSLVSGNEQFF. CDR3 DNA: TGCGCCAGCAGCTTGGTTAGCGGCAATGAGCAGTTCTTC. The chain has TRBV5-1 and TRBJ2-1; perhaps TRBD2 as D (6 bases). The CDR3 has 13 amino acids. V gave up 0 bases and J gave up 6 bases, with 7 bases separating them. Germline values: CDR1 SGHRS, CDR2 YFSETQ.

This clone was seen just once. This chain joins TRBV2 and TRBJ1-5; D is unclear. Trimming cost V 4 bases and J 0 bases, with 10 bases left between them. The CDR3 covers 15 residues. Germline lookup yields CDR1 SNHLY and CDR2 FYNNEI. DNA of the CDR3: TGTGCCAGCAGTGGGCGGGATTATAGCAATCAGCCCCAGCATTTT. Translation: CASSGRDYSNQPQHF.

The chain is built from TRBV27 and TRBJ2-1, with TRBD1 matching 9 bases. The CDR3 is 15 residues long. Germline CDR1 MNHEY, CDR2 SMNVEV (reference sequence). V lost 2 bases and J lost 5; bases outside the gene matches: 4. CDR3 coding DNA: TGTGCCAGCAGTTTAATGGGACAGGGAAACAATGAGCAGTTCTTC. This translates into CASSLMGQGNNEQFF.

The count of this clone is one. This chain connects TRBV25-1 to TRBJ2-5, with a weak D call TRBD1 (6 bases). V lost 8 bases and J 3 bases, leaving 16 bases between the germline ends. Per germline, CDR1 MGHDK and CDR2 SYGVNS. The CDR3 contains 14 residues. The CDR3: CASRHPRGEETQYF. The DNA for the CDR3 is TGTGCCAGCCGCCACCCCAGGGGAGAAGAGACCCAGTACTTC.